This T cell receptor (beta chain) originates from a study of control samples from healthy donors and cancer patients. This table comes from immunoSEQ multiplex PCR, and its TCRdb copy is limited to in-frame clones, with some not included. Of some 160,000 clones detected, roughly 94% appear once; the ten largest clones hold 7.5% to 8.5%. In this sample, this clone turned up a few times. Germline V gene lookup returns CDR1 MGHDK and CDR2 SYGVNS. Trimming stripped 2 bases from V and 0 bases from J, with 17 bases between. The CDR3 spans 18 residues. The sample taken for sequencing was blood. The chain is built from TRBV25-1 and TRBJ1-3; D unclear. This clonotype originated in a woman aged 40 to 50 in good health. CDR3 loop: CASSEGVDSTYSGNTIYF. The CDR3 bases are TGTGCCAGCAGTGAAGGGGTCGACTCAACCTACTCTGGAAACACCATATATTTT. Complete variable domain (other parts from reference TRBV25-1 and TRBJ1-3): EADIYQTPRYLVIGTGKKITLECSQTMGHDKMYWYQQDPGMELHLIHYSYGVNSTEKGDLSSESTVSRIRTEHFPLTLESARPSHTSQYLCASSEGVDSTYSGNTIYFGEGSWLTVV.